This passage covers 23 T cell receptor beta chains from one sample sequenced in a study of blood T cell repertoires in COVID-19. TCRdb's table, derived via immunoSEQ multiplex PCR, lists solely in-frame clones and lacks some. The sample lists roughly 130,000 clones; about 87% were seen once. Sequenced input: peripheral blood. These receptors originate from a human donor with COVID-19, enrolled during active disease. The donor label of this sample is uncertain.

The chain joins TRBV6-5 to TRBJ1-2; D remains unclear. Trimming stripped 0 bases from V and 5 bases from J, with 13 bases between. The CDR3 has 15 amino acids. Germline CDR1 MNHEY, CDR2 SVGAGI. CDR3 sequence: CASSYSGDGRYGYTF. The CDR3 nucleotides are TGTGCCAGCAGTTACTCTGGGGATGGGAGGTATGGCTACACCTTC.

This clone was observed a few times. The chain uses TRBV5-1 and TRBJ1-6, with 8 bases identical to TRBD1. CDR3 size: 17 residues. Germline trimming cut 2 bases from V and 0 bases from J; bases unmatched to any gene: 4. Germline V gene sequence: CDR1 SGHRS, CDR2 YFSETQ. In nucleotides, the CDR3 is TGCGCCAGCAGCTTCGGACAGGGTAGCTCCTATAATTCACCCCTCCACTTT. Translation gives CASSFGQGSSYNSPLHF.

V and J are TRBV6-6 and TRBJ2-7, with TRBD2 as a possible D gene (5 bases). CDR3 length: 11 residues. The germline gives CDR1 MNHNY, CDR2 SVGAGI (reference sequence). V was pared by 8 bases and J by 0 bases, with 5 bases between. DNA for the CDR3: TGTGCCAGCGGGAGCTCCTACGAGCAGTACTTC. Amino acid sequence: CASGSSYEQYF.

The J gene is TRBJ1-4, the V gene TRBV3-1 (or the pseudogene TRBV3-2); TRBD1 aligns across 9 bases. Germline values: CDR1 LGHDT, CDR2 YNNKEL (reference sequence). The CDR3 extends over 14 amino acids. V dropped 7 bases and J dropped 4; count of bases not matched to a gene: 4. The CDR3 coding sequence is TGTGCCAGCACTGGACAGGGGTATAATGAAAAACTGTTTTTT. Residues: CASTGQGYNEKLFF.

This chain connects TRBV14 to TRBJ1-4; the D is unclear. In germline, CDR1 is SGHDN, CDR2 FVKESK. The V gene lost 0 bases and the J gene lost 5 bases, with 28 bases spanning the gap. The CDR3 is 21 residues long. The CDR3 DNA reads as TGTGCCAGCAGCCAAGATCATACAATGCGGTCCTTCTCGCCTTTGAATGAAAAACTGTTTTTT. Protein sequence: CASSQDHTMRSFSPLNEKLFF.

The rearrangement links TRBV11-2 to TRBJ2-7; TRBD1 might be the D (6 bases). The CDR3 runs to 15 residues. Trimming stripped 5 bases from V and 2 bases from J, with 16 bases between. CDR1 and CDR2 (germline): SGHAT, FQNNGV. CDR3 loop: CASSPTGGFPYEQYF. For the CDR3, the DNA is TGTGCCAGCAGCCCGACAGGTGGGTTCCCCTACGAGCAGTACTTC.

V is TRBV7-6 and J is TRBJ1-1, with 9 bases lining up with TRBD1. CDR3 length: 16 residues. V was clipped by 5 bases and J by 4 bases; unmatched bases: 11. Germline V gene sequence: CDR1 SGHVS, CDR2 FNYEAQ. This CDR3 reads CASSPDIQGARTEAFF. The CDR3 coding sequence is TGTGCCAGCAGCCCCGATATACAGGGGGCGCGCACTGAAGCTTTCTTT.

This clone was picked up one time. J is TRBJ2-7 and V is TRBV6-5; 11 nucleotides match TRBD2. The germline CDR1 and CDR2 sequences are MNHEY and SVGAGI. The CDR3 totals 15 residues. After removal of 0 bases from V and 4 bases from J, the junction contained 2 bases not matched to a gene. CDR3 sequence: CASSYSPSGRYEQYF. The CDR3 DNA sequence: TGTGCCAGCAGTTACTCTCCTAGCGGGAGGTACGAGCAGTACTTC.

This clone was recorded at least ten times. The chain combines TRBV7-3 with TRBJ2-2; no definite D call. The germline gives CDR1 SGHTA, CDR2 FQGTGA. The CDR3 length is 14 residues. V was clipped by 1 base and J by 7 bases, with 10 bases between them. The chain's CDR3 is CASSLNKQDGELFF. The CDR3 DNA follows: TGTGCCAGCAGCTTAAATAAGCAAGACGGGGAGCTGTTTTTT.

The chain couples TRBV7-8 to TRBJ1-5, with TRBD1 matching 12 bases. The trim removed 3 bases at V and 7 bases at J, leaving 4 bases unmatched. Germline-derived CDR1 and CDR2 are SGHVS and FQNEAQ. There are 15 residues in the CDR3. The CDR3 sequence: CASSFGTGGDQPQHF. The CDR3 DNA is TGTGCCAGCAGCTTTGGGACAGGGGGCGACCAGCCCCAGCATTTT. The full variable domain, in which reference TRBV7-8 and TRBJ1-5 provide the parts outside the CDR3, is GAGVSQSPRYKVAKRGQDVALRCDPISGHVSLFWYQQALGQGPEFLTYFQNEAQLDKSGLPSDRFFAERPEGSVSTLKIQRTQQEDSAVYLCASSFGTGGDQPQHFGDGTRLSIL.

The chain links TRBV5-1 to TRBJ1-4; the D gene is possibly TRBD1 (5 bases). CDR1 and CDR2 (germline): SGHRS, YFSETQ. CDR3 size: 12 residues. The ends were cut back, 2 bases at V and 8 bases at J, with 7 bases in the middle. The DNA of the CDR3 is TGCGCCAGCAGCTTCAACAGGGAAAAACTGTTTTTT. It translates to CASSFNREKLFF.

The V gene is TRBV5-1, the J gene TRBJ2-3, with TRBD2 matching over 7 bases. CDR3 length: 17 residues. Germline V gives CDR1 SGHRS, CDR2 YFSETQ. V dropped 0 bases and J dropped 1; count of bases not matched to a gene: 8. The CDR3 DNA is TGCGCCAGCAGCTTGGACCCGTTGGGGGGGGGCACAGATACGCAGTATTTT. Residues: CASSLDPLGGGTDTQYF.

This clone was detected a few times. The chain joins TRBV9 to TRBJ1-3; perhaps TRBD1 as D (5 bases). The CDR3 consists of 16 residues. Trimming removed 0 bases at V and 4 bases at J, with 14 bases between. Germline V CDR1 and CDR2: SGDLS, YYNGEE. DNA of the CDR3: TGTGCCAGCAGCGTAGGGTATAGTCCAGGGGGAAACACCATATATTTT. It is translated as CASSVGYSPGGNTIYF.

The chain carries TRBV6-6 and TRBJ1-1; no clear D gene. The CDR3 sequence is 13 residues long. V shed 7 bases and J shed 3 bases, with 12 bases lying between them. The V gene's germline CDR1 is MNHNY and CDR2 SVGAGI (reference sequence). The CDR3 nucleotides read TGTGCCAGCATGGGCCGGAGGGACACTGAAGCTTTCTTT. It codes for CASMGRRDTEAFF.

A single count supports this clone. The CDR3 sequence: CASSLRERNQPQHF. CDR3 DNA: TGTGCCAGCAGTCTCCGGGAGAGGAATCAGCCCCAGCATTTT. This chain uses TRBV27 with TRBJ1-5; D call uncertain. The CDR3 runs 14 residues. The V gene lost 5 bases and the J gene lost 4 bases, with 12 bases spanning the gap. Per germline, CDR1 MNHEY and CDR2 SMNVEV (reference sequence).

This clone was seen only a few times. The genes are TRBV13 and TRBJ1-6, with 7 bases identical to TRBD1. V was pared by 5 bases and J by 8 bases, with 9 bases of the junction left unmatched. This CDR3 region has 15 residues. Germline CDR1 PRHDT, CDR2 FYEKMQ (reference sequence). The CDR3 is CASSARQGLHSPLHF. Here the CDR3 DNA reads TGTGCCAGCAGCGCACGACAGGGCTTGCATTCACCCCTCCACTTT.

This clone has only a few counts. The chain employs TRBV27 and TRBJ1-1; D call uncertain. V was trimmed by 2 bases and J by 1 base, leaving 14 bases between them. CDR1 is MNHEY, CDR2 SMNVEV, per germline (reference sequence). This CDR3 has 16 residues. CDR3 in DNA: TGTGCCAGCAGTTTAGCGGGCGGGCATAAGAACACTGAAGCTTTCTTT. As protein: CASSLAGGHKNTEAFF.

The chain joins TRBV5-6 to TRBJ2-3, with 9 bases that match TRBD1. The CDR3 totals 15 residues. Germline loops: CDR1 SGHDT, CDR2 YYEEEE. With 4 bases clipped from V and 3 bases from J, the junction kept 6 bases outside the gene matches. CDR3 nucleotide sequence: TGTGCCAGCAGCCCCACAGGGGGCCAAACAGATACGCAGTATTTT. Its protein is CASSPTGGQTDTQYF.

V is TRBV10-1 and J is TRBJ2-1; D uncertain. In germline, CDR1 is WNHNN, CDR2 SYGVQD (reference sequence). Between the trimmed V and J ends, which lost 0 bases and 2 bases, there was a span of 11 bases. This CDR3 comprises 16 residues. CDR3 nucleotides: TGCGCCAGCAGTGAGTCGATCCGTGGAGCCTACAATGAGCAGTTCTTC. Its translation is CASSESIRGAYNEQFF.

V and J are TRBV19 and TRBJ1-2; 7 nucleotides align to TRBD1. This CDR3 has 14 residues. V was clipped by 10 bases and J by 0 bases; unmatched bases: 8. Germline CDR1 reads LNHDA; CDR2 reads SQIVND (reference sequence). As DNA, the CDR3 is TGTGCCACATCTTCCGGGACAGCTAACTATGGCTACACCTTC. It encodes CATSSGTANYGYTF.

The J gene is TRBJ2-3, the V gene TRBV7-9; TRBD1 matches at 8 bases. CDR1 SEHNR and CDR2 FQNEAQ come from the germline V gene (reference sequence). The CDR3 totals 15 residues. The V and J ends lost 5 bases and 3 bases, in that order; junction bases with no gene match: 7. The CDR3 spells CASSPGQVSTDTQYF. The CDR3 nucleotides are TGTGCCAGCAGCCCGGGACAGGTGTCGACAGATACGCAGTATTTT.

This clone was recorded only once. Here the CDR3 DNA reads TGCGCCAGCAGCTTAACAGGGGTTGACACCGGGGAGCTGTTTTTT. Translating gives CASSLTGVDTGELFF. The chain recombines TRBV5-1 with TRBJ2-2; 7 nucleotides line up with TRBD1. The germline V gene encodes CDR1 SGHRS and CDR2 YFSETQ. This CDR3 has 15 residues. V was pared by 2 bases and J by 3 bases, with 4 bases of the junction left unmatched.

This clone showed up just once. V gene TRBV10-1 combines with J gene TRBJ2-1; 11 bases line up with TRBD2. With 0 bases clipped from V and 4 bases from J, the junction kept 5 bases outside the gene matches. This CDR3 has 17 residues. Germline assignment: CDR1 WNHNN and CDR2 SYGVQD (reference sequence). The DNA for the CDR3 is TGCGCCAGCAGTGAGTCTCCTAGCGGGGGGTCTTACAATGAGCAGTTCTTC. It is translated as CASSESPSGGSYNEQFF.